These 12 T cell receptor beta chains came from one sample sequenced in a study of T cell repertoires in cytomegalovirus infection. MiXCR, run by TCRdb on the reads, gives a single entry per CDR3 protein. Of 490,000 or so distinct CDR3 sequences in the sample, around 11% were seen once. Sequencing was carried out using PBMCs. Every receptor here comes from a human donor in good health (CMV status not recorded). Some clones in this sample may be carry-over from other donors' samples.

This clonotype was counted at least ten times. This rearrangement joins TRBV20-1 to TRBJ2-5; the D gene is possibly TRBD2 (5 bases). The CDR3 is 14 amino acids. Trimming pared 3 bases from V and 5 bases from J, leaving 16 bases between. Per germline, CDR1 DFQATT and CDR2 SNEGSKA (reference sequence). The CDR3 bases are TGCAGTGCTAGGCCCGCGGGTTCGAGGGAGACCCAGTACTTC. It yields the protein CSARPAGSRETQYF.

This clonotype came up many times. This chain connects TRBV12-5 to TRBJ1-2; possibly TRBD1 for D (5 bases). Germline CDR1 is LGHNT and CDR2 is FRNRAP. The CDR3 runs to 15 residues. V lost 6 bases to trimming and J lost 8 bases, with 22 bases between them. CDR3 nucleotide sequence: TGTGCTAGTGGCCCCGACAGTTCCCCGTCGTACGGCTACACCTTC. Its translation: CASGPDSSPSYGYTF.

This clonotype appeared a few times. This chain uses TRBV20-1 with TRBJ1-4; the D is unclear. This CDR3 contains 12 residues. From germline, CDR1 is DFQATT and CDR2 SNEGSKA (reference sequence). V was cut by 6 bases and J by 0 bases, with 5 bases left in between. As DNA, the CDR3 is TGCAGTGCCGTCGCAACTAATGAAAAACTGTTTTTT. Protein product: CSAVATNEKLFF.

V gene TRBV2 combines with J gene TRBJ2-7, with TRBD2 identical over 12 bases. In germline, CDR1 is SNHLY, CDR2 FYNNEI. This CDR3 region has 13 residues. The trim removed 10 bases at V and 5 bases at J, leaving 6 bases unmatched. The DNA of the CDR3 is TGTGCCACCGGACTAGCGGGATCCAACGAGCAGTACTTC. Protein: CATGLAGSNEQYF.

This clonotype was found many times. CDR3 loop: CASSSSGTAAWYFSGANVLTF. CDR3 DNA: TGTGCCAGCAGTTCGTCCGGGACAGCCGCCTGGTATTTCTCTGGGGCCAACGTCCTGACTTTC. This chain joins TRBV28 and TRBJ2-6; 7 bases match TRBD1. J lost 0 bases, V lost 4 bases, and 18 bases had no gene match. Germline loops: CDR1 MDHEN, CDR2 SYDVKM. The CDR3 covers 21 residues.

V gene TRBV7-9 combines with J gene TRBJ1-2; D not certain. This CDR3 region has 12 residues. Trimming took 5 bases from V and 6 from J, leaving 10 bases between them. Germline V gives CDR1 SEHNR, CDR2 FQNEAQ (reference sequence). CDR3 DNA sequence: TGTGCCAGCAGCGCTAAGGAGAATGGCTACACCTTC. Its translation: CASSAKENGYTF.

The chain is built from TRBV24-1 and TRBJ1-5; 8 nucleotides align to TRBD1. The J segment lost 11 bases and the V segment lost 4 bases, leaving 9 bases of the junction unmatched. This CDR3 contains 14 residues. Per the germline V gene, CDR1 is KGHDR and CDR2 is SFDVKD. The CDR3 loop reads CATSEGTGLETQHF. DNA of the CDR3: TGTGCCACCAGTGAAGGGACAGGCTTGGAGACCCAGCATTTT.

In its sample, this clonotype was seen many times. The chain links TRBV12-3 or TRBV12-4 to TRBJ1-4; no clear D gene. The CDR3 has 13 residues. The germline V and J ends were trimmed by 6 bases and 6 bases, with 11 bases remaining between them. The CDR3 region has the DNA TGTGCCAGCAGCTCCGGAGGAGATGAAAAACTGTTTTTT. It yields the protein CASSSGGDEKLFF.

The V call is TRBV4-1, the J call TRBJ1-5, with D possibly being TRBD1 (5 bases). Germline lookup yields CDR1 MGHRA and CDR2 YSYEKL. Trimming cost V 3 bases and J 0 bases, with 6 bases left between them. This CDR3 contains 14 residues. CDR3 sequence reads: CASSQGVSNQPQHF. DNA of the CDR3: TGCGCCAGCAGCCAGGGGGTTAGCAATCAGCCCCAGCATTTT.

This clonotype was counted ten times or more. The J gene is TRBJ1-6, the V gene TRBV7-2; D is ambiguous. The CDR3 spans 13 residues. The V gene's germline CDR1 is SGHTA and CDR2 FQGNSA. Between the trimmed V and J ends, which lost 5 bases and 9 bases, there was a span of 11 bases. Written as DNA, the CDR3 is TGTGCCAGCAGCCCCCTTTTCGGTTCACCCCTCCACTTT. Protein: CASSPLFGSPLHF.

This clonotype was seen a few times. The rearrangement links TRBV6-4 to TRBJ2-3; TRBD2 matches at 12 bases. With V trimmed by 2 bases and J by 2 bases, 8 bases remained unmatched. This CDR3 has 18 amino acids. Germline CDR1 is MRHNA and CDR2 is SNTAGT. The CDR3 here is CASSDTFGLAGFTDTQYF. CDR3 DNA: TGTGCCAGCAGTGACACATTTGGACTAGCGGGGTTCACAGATACGCAGTATTTT.

This clonotype was seen many times. The rearrangement uses TRBV7-9 and TRBJ1-4, with D tentatively TRBD1 (5 bases). V lost 5 bases and J 1 base, leaving 11 bases between the germline ends. The V gene's germline CDR1 is SEHNR and CDR2 FQNEAQ (reference sequence). The CDR3 loop spans 15 amino acids. The CDR3 region is CASSGFRETNEKLFF. Written as DNA, the CDR3 is TGTGCCAGCAGCGGATTCAGGGAAACTAATGAAAAACTGTTTTTT.